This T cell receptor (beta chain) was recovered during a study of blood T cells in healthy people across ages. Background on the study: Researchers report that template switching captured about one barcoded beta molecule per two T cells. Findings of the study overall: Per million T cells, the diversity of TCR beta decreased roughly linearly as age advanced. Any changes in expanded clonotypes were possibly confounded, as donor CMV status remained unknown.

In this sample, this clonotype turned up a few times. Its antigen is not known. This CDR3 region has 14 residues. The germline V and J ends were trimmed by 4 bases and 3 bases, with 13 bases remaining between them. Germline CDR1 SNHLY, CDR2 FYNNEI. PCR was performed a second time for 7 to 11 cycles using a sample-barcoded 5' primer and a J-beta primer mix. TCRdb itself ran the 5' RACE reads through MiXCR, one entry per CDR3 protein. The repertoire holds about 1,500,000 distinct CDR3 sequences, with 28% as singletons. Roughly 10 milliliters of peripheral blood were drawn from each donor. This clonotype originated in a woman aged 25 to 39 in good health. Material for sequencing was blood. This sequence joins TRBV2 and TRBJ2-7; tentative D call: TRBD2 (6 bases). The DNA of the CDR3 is TGTGCCAGCAGTGTAAGCCTAGCGAGCTACGAGCAGTACTTC. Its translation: CASSVSLASYEQYF.